This is a list of T cell receptor beta chains from one sample in a study of T-cell memory formation after mild COVID-19. From the 5' RACE reads, TCRdb called clonotypes with MiXCR, one entry per CDR3 protein. Among 470,000 or so distinct CDR3 sequences, approximately 18% were seen once, and the ten largest hold roughly 21%. The source material was PBMCs or a T cell subset sorted from them (not recorded which). All receptors derive from a man between 18 and 35 years old who had mild COVID-19 (a few samples of this study predate the infection). Cell type and time point are not known. Both conserved end residues are part of each CDR3. A D gene is named only where the DNA matches it firmly. Clone size is given for some rows only: seen once, a few or many times, or a class if the clone is expanded.

>14|TRBV9|NA|NA|TRBJ1-2
CASSVIGGSYGYTF
>14|TRBV5-1|NA|few|TRBJ1-1
CASSLGGGSSEAFF
>15|TRBV6-5|NA|many|TRBJ1-1
CASSQLRGATAEAFF
>17|TRBV4-2|TRBD2|NA|TRBJ2-3
CASSQGSPSGETDTQYF
>14|TRBV27|NA|NA|TRBJ1-1
CASSLSTASIEAFF
>14|TRBV11-1|NA|few|TRBJ1-6
CASSPLARNSPLHF
>16|TRBV6-2/TRBV6-3|NA|NA|TRBJ2-3
CASSYSLVTTTDTQYF
>13|TRBV7-9|TRBD1|many|TRBJ2-1
CASSPRTGGEQFF
>12|TRBV6-5|TRBD2|NA|TRBJ2-5
CASKERGETQYF
>15|TRBV10-3|NA|few|TRBJ1-2
CAISSGGQYNYGYTF
>12|TRBV7-9|NA|few|TRBJ2-1
CASSLRGPEQFF
>16|TRBV6-6|NA|few|TRBJ2-2
CASSWPSGHGAGELFF
>13|TRBV6-1|TRBD1|few|TRBJ1-2
CASRENRGRGYTF
>15|TRBV5-6|TRBD2|many|TRBJ2-6
CASSPGLSGANVLTF
>18|TRBV5-6|TRBD1|few|TRBJ1-2
CASSLPGTGGDDRYGYTF
>14|TRBV5-1|NA|NA|TRBJ1-1
CASSLEGLLGEAFF
>11|TRBV12-3/TRBV12-4|NA|many|TRBJ2-2
CALIGSGELFF
>13|TRBV20-1|TRBD1|NA|TRBJ2-2
CSAWDSQTGELFF
>13|TRBV29-1|TRBD1|NA|TRBJ1-1
CSVARDRGTEAFF
>14|TRBV6-2/TRBV6-3|TRBD2|few|TRBJ2-1
CASSYVGGANEQFF
>16|TRBV4-2|NA|NA|TRBJ2-1
CASSQDPGASYNEQFF
>14|TRBV7-2|NA|NA|TRBJ1-2
CASSWGLQIYGYTF
>13|TRBV7-3|TRBD1|NA|TRBJ1-2
CASSPGQEYGYTF
>14|TRBV7-9|NA|few|TRBJ1-4
CASSPRDINEKLFF